These 2 T cell receptor beta chains were all obtained from the same sample, sequenced in a study of T cell repertoires in cytomegalovirus infection. From the reads, TCRdb called clonotypes with MiXCR, one entry per CDR3 protein. Seen here are roughly 230,000 distinct CDR3 sequences, roughly an eighth observed once, and the top ten hold under 2%. The specimen was PBMCs. These TCRs come from a human donor in good health (CMV status not recorded). Some clones in this sample may be carry-over from other donors' samples.

This clonotype was picked up many times. The chain recombines TRBV12-3 or TRBV12-4 with TRBJ1-5; D may be TRBD1 (6 bases). With 5 bases removed from V and 0 bases from J, the gap between germline ends came to 11 bases. The CDR3 spans 15 residues. The DNA for the CDR3 is TGTGCCAGCAGTAACGAACAGGGTAGCAATCAGCCCCAGCATTTT. Amino acid sequence: CASSNEQGSNQPQHF.

The sample holds many counts of this clonotype. The chain carries TRBV7-2 and TRBJ2-7; possibly TRBD2 for D (5 bases). This CDR3 is built from 13 residues. V shed 4 bases and J shed 12 bases, with 19 bases lying between them. Germline CDR1 and CDR2: SGHTA and FQGNSA. As DNA, the CDR3 is TGTGCCAGCAGCTACACTAGAACCGGGGATGGGTACTTC. Translated, it gives CASSYTRTGDGYF. The variable domain in full, with the rest retrieved from reference TRBV7-2 and TRBJ2-7, is GAGVSQSPSNKVTEKGKDVELRCDPISGHTALYWYRQSLGQGLEFLIYFQGNSAPDKSGLPSDRFSAERTGGSVSTLTIQRTQQEDSAVYLCASSYTRTGDGYFGPGTRLTVT.